This T cell receptor (beta chain) came from a study of a mutant IDH1 vaccine in newly diagnosed glioma. Study-level information: Pretreatment consisted of radiotherapy, temozolomide, or both, with most receiving both. General study findings and limits: Around 93% of patients showed vaccine-induced immune responses across multiple MHC alleles.

Data came from immunoSEQ multiplex PCR; TCRdb stores just in-frame clones and leaves some out. Among around 41,000 clones, roughly 84% were seen once, and the ten largest hold 2.2%. Time point: week 11, during vaccination. In the vaccine, a single dose held 300 ug of the mutant IDH1 20-mer peptide, along with topical imiquimod. This clone was seen just once. Its antigen is undetermined. This material consisted of PBMCs, taken from a glioma patient whose treatment included an IDH1 peptide vaccine. The clonotype originates from a man aged 40-49 years with glioma.

In nucleotides, the CDR3 is TGTGCCAGCAGCCCTAGGGACTATGGCTACACCTTC. Translated: CASSPRDYGYTF. The chain recombines TRBV7-9 with TRBJ1-2; D is ambiguous. Germline V gene lookup returns CDR1 SEHNR and CDR2 FQNEAQ (reference sequence). V gave up 5 bases and J gave up 3 bases, with 7 bases separating them. The CDR3 length is 12 residues.